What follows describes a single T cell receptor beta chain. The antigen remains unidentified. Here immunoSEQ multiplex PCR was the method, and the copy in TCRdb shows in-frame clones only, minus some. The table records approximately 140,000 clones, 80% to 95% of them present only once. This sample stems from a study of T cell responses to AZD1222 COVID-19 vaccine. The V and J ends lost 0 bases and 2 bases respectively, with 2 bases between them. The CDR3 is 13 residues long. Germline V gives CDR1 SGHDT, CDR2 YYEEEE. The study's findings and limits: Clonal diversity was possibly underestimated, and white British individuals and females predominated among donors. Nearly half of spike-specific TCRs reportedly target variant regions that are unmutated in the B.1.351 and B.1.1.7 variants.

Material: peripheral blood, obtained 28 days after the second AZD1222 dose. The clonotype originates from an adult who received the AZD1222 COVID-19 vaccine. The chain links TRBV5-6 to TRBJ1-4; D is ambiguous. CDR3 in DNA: TGTGCCAGCAGCTTGGGCACTAATGAAAAACTGTTTTTT. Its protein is CASSLGTNEKLFF.